The following is a T cell receptor beta chain sequence with its context. The data originate from a study of blood T cell repertoires in COVID-19. Across the whole study: The United States, Italy and Spain provided the acute and convalescent COVID-19 samples. PBMCs, B-cell-depleted T cells, or T cells were the source of the cDNA or gDNA that made up the material.

Recruited during active infection, patients (from Seattle) were subsequently followed longitudinally. The CDR3 runs to 15 residues. V lost 3 bases and J lost 2, with 14 bases in between. Germline-derived CDR1 and CDR2 are MNHEY and SMNVEV (reference sequence). In the original workflow: Nucleated cell counts were estimated from reference gene primer amplification. Clones were read by immunoSEQ multiplex PCR, and TCRdb kept only the in-frame ones, dropping some. V, J and clone size are taken as reported in that table, and D and trimming were inferred from the DNA itself. Among under 45,000 clones listed, about 86% were seen once.

The chain joins TRBV27 to TRBJ2-7; possible D gene TRBD1, 6 bases. The receptor comes from a man aged 35-49 years with COVID-19, enrolled during active disease. Material: peripheral blood. DNA for the CDR3: TGTGCCAGCAGTTTCAGGGGTACAGCCCCCTACGAGCAGTACTTC. This gives the protein CASSFRGTAPYEQYF.